This TCR beta chain was recorded in a study of T cell responses to AZD1222 COVID-19 vaccine. V lost 0 bases, J lost 7 bases, and 5 bases stayed unmatched. CDR3 length equals 14 residues. Germline CDR1 reads SEHNR; CDR2 reads FQNEAQ (reference sequence). Using immunoSEQ multiplex PCR, the repertoire was profiled, and TCRdb retains in-frame clones only, with some absent. The table has about 150,000 clones, nearly 90% seen once. This sequence originates from an adult in good health. The sample was peripheral blood, taken on day 0 of AZD1222 vaccination. The genes are TRBV7-9 and TRBJ2-7; 8 bases line up with TRBD2. The CDR3 loop is CASSLAFGGAEQYF. DNA of the CDR3: TGTGCCAGCAGCTTAGCATTCGGGGGGGCGGAGCAGTACTTC.